This T cell receptor (beta chain) was captured in a study of a mutant IDH1 vaccine in newly diagnosed glioma. On the study more broadly: Sex among treated patients split about 60% male, about 40% female; mean age was about 40 years. Beforehand, treatment had been radiotherapy, temozolomide, or both; the majority received both.

This sample's time point: week 5, during vaccination. Every vaccine dose comprised 300 ug of mutant IDH1 20-mer peptide plus topical imiquimod. A remark on this clone: Its antigen remains unidentified.

Study-wide points: The authors found pseudoprogression apparently unrelated to changes in top peripheral T cell clonotypes.

CDR3 size: 12 residues. V was shortened by 3 bases and J by 4 bases, with 6 bases between the two germline ends. The germline CDR1 and CDR2 sequences are MDHEN and SYDVKM. Assay: immunoSEQ multiplex PCR; the TCRdb copy retains only in-frame clones and omits some. The top ten hold roughly 24% of the sample, which has 37,000 or so clones, approximately 80% seen once. Material: PBMCs, obtained from a glioma patient whose treatment included an IDH1 peptide vaccine. The source is a man under 40 with glioma. This rearrangement joins TRBV28 to TRBJ2-5; D is uncertain. The CDR3 sequence: CASSFFGETQYF. CDR3 sequence (DNA): TGTGCCAGCAGTTTTTTTGGAGAGACCCAGTACTTC.